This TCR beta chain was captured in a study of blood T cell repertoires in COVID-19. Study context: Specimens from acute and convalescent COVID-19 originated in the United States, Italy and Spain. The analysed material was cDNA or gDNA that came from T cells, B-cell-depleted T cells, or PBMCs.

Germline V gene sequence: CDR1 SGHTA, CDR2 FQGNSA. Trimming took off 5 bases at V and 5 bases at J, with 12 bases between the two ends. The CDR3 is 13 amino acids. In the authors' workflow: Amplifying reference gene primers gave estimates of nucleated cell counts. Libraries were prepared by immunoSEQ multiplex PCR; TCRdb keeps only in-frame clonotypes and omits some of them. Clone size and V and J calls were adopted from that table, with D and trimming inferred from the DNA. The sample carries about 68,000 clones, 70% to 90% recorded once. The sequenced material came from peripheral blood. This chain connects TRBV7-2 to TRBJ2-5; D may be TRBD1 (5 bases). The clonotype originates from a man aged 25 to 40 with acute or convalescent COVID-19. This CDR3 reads CASSDQGQETQYF. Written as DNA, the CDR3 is TGTGCCAGCAGCGACCAGGGTCAGGAGACCCAGTACTTC.